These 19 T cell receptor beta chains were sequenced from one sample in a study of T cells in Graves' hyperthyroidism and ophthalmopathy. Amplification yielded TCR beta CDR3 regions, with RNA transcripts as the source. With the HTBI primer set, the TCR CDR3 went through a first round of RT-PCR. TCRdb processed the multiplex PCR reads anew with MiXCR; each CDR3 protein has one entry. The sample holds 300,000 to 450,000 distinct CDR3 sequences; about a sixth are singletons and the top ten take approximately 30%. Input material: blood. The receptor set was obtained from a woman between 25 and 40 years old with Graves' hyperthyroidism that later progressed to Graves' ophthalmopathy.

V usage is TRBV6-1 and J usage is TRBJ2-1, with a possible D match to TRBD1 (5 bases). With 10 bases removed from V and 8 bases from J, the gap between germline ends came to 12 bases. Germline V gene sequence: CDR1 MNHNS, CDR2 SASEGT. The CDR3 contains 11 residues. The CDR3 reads CATTWGDEQFF. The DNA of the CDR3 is TGTGCCACCACGTGGGGCGATGAGCAGTTCTTC.

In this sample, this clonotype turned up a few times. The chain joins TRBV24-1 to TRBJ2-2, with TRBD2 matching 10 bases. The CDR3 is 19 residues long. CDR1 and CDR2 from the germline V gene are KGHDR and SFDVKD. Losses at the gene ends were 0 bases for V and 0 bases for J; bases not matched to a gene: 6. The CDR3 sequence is CATSDLGPSGGPNTGELFF. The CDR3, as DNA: TGTGCCACCAGTGATTTGGGTCCTAGCGGGGGACCGAACACCGGGGAGCTGTTTTTT.

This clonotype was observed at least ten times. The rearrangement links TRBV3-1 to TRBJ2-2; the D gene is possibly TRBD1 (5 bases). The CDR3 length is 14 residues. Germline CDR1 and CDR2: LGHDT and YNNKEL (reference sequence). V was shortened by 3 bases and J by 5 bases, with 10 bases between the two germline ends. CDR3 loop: CASSQAGLTGELFF. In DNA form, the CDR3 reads TGTGCCAGCAGCCAGGCAGGGTTGACCGGGGAGCTGTTTTTT.

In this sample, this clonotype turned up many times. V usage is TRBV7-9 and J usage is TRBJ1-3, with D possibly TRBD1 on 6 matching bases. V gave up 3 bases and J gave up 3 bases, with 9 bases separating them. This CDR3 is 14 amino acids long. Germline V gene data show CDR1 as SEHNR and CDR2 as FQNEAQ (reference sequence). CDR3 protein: CASSLAGDGNTIYF. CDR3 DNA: TGTGCCAGCAGCTTGGCAGGGGATGGAAACACCATATATTTT.

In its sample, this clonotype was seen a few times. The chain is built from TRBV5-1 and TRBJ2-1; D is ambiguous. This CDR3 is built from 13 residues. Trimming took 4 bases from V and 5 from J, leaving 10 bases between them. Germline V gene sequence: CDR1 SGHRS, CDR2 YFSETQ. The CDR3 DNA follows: TGCGCCAGCAGCCTCTATCCGGACAATGAGCAGTTCTTC. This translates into CASSLYPDNEQFF.

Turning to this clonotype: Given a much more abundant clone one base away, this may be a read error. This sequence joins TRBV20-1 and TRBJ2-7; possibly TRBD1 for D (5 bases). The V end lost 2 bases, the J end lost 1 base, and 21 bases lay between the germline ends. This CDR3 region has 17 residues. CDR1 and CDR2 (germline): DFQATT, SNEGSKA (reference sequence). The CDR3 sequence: CSARYSPAGLNSYEQYF. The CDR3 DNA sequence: TGCAGTGCTAGATATTCCCCCGCAGGGCTCAATTCCTACGAGCAGTACTTC.

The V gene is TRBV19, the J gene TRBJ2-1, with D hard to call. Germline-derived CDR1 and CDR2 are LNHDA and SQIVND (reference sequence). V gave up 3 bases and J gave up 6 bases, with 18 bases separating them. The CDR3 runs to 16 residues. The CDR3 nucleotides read TGTGCCAGTAGTATCCTATACGTCTCTAGACGCAATGAGCAGTTCTTC. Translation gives CASSILYVSRRNEQFF.

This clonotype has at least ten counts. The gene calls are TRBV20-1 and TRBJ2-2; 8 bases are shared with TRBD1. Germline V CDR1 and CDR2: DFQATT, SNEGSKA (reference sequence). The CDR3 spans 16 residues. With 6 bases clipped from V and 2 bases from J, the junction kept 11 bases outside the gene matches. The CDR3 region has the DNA TGCAGTGCAAGACAGGGGATTAACTCAAACACCGGGGAGCTGTTTTTT. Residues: CSARQGINSNTGELFF.

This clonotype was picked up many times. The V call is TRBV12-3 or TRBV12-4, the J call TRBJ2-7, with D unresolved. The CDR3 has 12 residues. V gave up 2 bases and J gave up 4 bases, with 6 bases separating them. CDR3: CASSLKGYEQYF. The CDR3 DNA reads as TGTGCCAGCAGTTTAAAGGGTTACGAGCAGTACTTC.

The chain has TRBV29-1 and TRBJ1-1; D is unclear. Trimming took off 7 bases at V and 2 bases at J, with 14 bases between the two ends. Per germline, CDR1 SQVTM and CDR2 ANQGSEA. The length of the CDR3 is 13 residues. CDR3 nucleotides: TGCAGCGCCGCTCGGGTATCCAACACTGAAGCTTTCTTT. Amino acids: CSAARVSNTEAFF.

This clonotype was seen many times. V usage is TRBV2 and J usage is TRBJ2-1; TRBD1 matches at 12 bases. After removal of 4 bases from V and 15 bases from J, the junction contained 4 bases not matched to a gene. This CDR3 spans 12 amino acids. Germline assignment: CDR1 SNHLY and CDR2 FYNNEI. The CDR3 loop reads CASSGDRGPLFF. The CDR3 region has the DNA TGTGCCAGCAGTGGGGACAGGGGGCCACTGTTCTTC. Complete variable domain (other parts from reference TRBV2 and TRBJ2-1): EPEVTQTPSHQVTQMGQEVILRCVPISNHLYFYWYRQILGQKVEFLVSFYNNEISEKSEIFDDQFSVERPDGSNFTLKIRSTKLEDSAMYFCASSGDRGPLFFGPGTRLTVL.

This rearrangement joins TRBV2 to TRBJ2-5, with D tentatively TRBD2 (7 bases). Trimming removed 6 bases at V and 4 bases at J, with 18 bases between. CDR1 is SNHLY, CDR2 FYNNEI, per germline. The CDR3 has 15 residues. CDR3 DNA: TGTGCCAGCAGCCAAGATCGACGGGGGGCAGAGACCCAGTACTTC. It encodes CASSQDRRGAETQYF.

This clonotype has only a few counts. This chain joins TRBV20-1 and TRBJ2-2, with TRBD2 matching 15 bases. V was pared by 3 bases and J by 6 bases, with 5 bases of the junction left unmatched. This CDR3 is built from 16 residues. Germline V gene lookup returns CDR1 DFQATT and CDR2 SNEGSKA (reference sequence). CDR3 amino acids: CSASGTSGGLAGELFF. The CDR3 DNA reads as TGCAGTGCTAGTGGGACTAGCGGGGGGTTAGCCGGGGAGCTGTTTTTT.

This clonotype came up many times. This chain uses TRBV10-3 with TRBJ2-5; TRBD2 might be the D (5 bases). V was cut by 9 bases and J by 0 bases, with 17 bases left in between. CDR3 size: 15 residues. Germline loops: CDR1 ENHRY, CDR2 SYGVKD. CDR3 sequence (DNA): TGTGCCATTCAAGATGCGGGTGGTCACCAAGAGACCCAGTACTTC. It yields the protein CAIQDAGGHQETQYF.

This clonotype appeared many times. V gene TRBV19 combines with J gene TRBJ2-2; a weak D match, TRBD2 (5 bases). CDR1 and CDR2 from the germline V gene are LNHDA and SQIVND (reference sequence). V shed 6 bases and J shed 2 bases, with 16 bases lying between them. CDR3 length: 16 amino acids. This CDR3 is CASSEAAGDNTGELFF. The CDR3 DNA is TGTGCCAGTAGCGAAGCAGCCGGGGATAACACCGGGGAGCTGTTTTTT.

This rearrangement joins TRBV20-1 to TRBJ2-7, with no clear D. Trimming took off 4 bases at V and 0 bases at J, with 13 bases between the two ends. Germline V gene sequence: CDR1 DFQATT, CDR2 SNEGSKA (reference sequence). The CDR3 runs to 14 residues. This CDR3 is CSATTALNSYEQYF. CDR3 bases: TGCAGTGCTACCACGGCGTTGAACTCCTACGAGCAGTACTTC.

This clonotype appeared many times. The CDR3 region is CASSLAPPGNGYTF. The CDR3 region has the DNA TGCGCCAGCAGCTTGGCCCCCCCAGGGAATGGCTACACCTTC. This chain connects TRBV5-1 to TRBJ1-2, with TRBD1 as a possible D gene (5 bases). V lost 0 bases and J 6 bases, leaving 12 bases between the germline ends. Germline V lookup: CDR1 SGHRS, CDR2 YFSETQ. CDR3 size: 14 residues.

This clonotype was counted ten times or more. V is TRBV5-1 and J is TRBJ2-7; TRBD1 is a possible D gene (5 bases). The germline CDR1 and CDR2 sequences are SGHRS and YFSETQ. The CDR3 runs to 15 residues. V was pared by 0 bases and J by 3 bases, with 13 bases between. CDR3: CASSLDPTANYEQYF. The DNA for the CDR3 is TGCGCCAGCAGCTTGGACCCGACAGCCAACTACGAGCAGTACTTC.

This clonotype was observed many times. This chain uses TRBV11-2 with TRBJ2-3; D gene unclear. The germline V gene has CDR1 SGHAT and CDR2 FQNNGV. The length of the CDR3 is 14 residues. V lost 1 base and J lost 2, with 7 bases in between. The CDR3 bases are TGTGCCAGCAGCTTAGTCGGAGTCACAGATACGCAGTATTTT. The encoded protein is CASSLVGVTDTQYF.